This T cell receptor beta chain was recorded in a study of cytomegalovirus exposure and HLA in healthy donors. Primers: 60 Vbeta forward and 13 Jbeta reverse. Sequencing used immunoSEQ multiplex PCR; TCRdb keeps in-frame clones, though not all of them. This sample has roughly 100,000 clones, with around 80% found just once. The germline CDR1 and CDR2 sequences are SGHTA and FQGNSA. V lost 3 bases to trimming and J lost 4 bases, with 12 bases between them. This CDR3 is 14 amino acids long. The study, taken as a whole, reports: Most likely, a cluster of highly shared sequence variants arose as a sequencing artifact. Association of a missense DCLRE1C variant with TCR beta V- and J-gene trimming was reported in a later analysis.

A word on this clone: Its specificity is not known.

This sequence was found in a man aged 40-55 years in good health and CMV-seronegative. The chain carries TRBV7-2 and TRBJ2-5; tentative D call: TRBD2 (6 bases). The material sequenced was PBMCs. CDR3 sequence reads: CASSFGGTGETQYF. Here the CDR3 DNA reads TGTGCCAGCAGCTTCGGGGGAACGGGAGAGACCCAGTACTTC.